A single sample is the source of the 7 T cell receptor beta chains below, sequenced in a study of CD8 T cells in Susac syndrome. RNA was extracted with the RNeasy kit, and a quantity of roughly 0.45 to 1 ug was reverse transcribed using random hexamers. TCRdb ran MiXCR on the immunoSEQ multiplex PCR reads and lists one entry per CDR3 protein. The sample has some 120,000 distinct CDR3 sequences; roughly 94% are singletons. The specimen was CD4+ T cells from PBMCs. These receptors came from a human donor with multiple sclerosis.

The chain uses TRBV6-5 and TRBJ2-6; no reliable D call. Germline CDR1 and CDR2: MNHEY and SVGAGI. The CDR3 runs 15 residues. V lost 4 bases to trimming and J lost 2 bases, with 9 bases between them. The CDR3 nucleotides are TGTGCCAGCAGTTCCCCGGCCGCTGGGGCCAACGTCCTGACTTTC. Encoded protein: CASSSPAAGANVLTF.

This clonotype was observed a few times. V usage is TRBV5-1 and J usage is TRBJ2-7; a weak D match, TRBD1 (6 bases). The CDR3 has 11 residues. Germline V CDR1 and CDR2: SGHRS, YFSETQ. Between the trimmed V and J ends, which lost 7 bases and 6 bases, there was a span of 11 bases. The CDR3 DNA sequence: TGCGCCAGCGGCTCAGGGGTCGAGCAGTACTTC. Its translation: CASGSGVEQYF.

The chain links TRBV7-2 to TRBJ1-1, with 8 bases lining up with TRBD1. This CDR3 is built from 14 residues. The germline V gene has CDR1 SGHTA and CDR2 FQGNSA. The V and J ends lost 3 bases and 4 bases, in that order; junction bases with no gene match: 4. CDR3 sequence reads: CASSFDRGGTEAFF. The CDR3, as DNA: TGTGCCAGCAGCTTCGACAGGGGAGGCACTGAAGCTTTCTTT.

The chain combines TRBV19 with TRBJ2-7, with 7 bases that match TRBD1. From germline, CDR1 is LNHDA and CDR2 SQIVND (reference sequence). This CDR3 spans 15 amino acids. V was pared by 6 bases and J by 5 bases, with 13 bases of the junction left unmatched. For the CDR3, the DNA is TGTGCCAGTAGGTCAGGGGGAACAGGGATCCACGAGCAGTACTTC. It yields the protein CASRSGGTGIHEQYF.

The chain couples TRBV18 to TRBJ2-7, with TRBD1 identical over 8 bases. The germline CDR1 and CDR2 sequences are KGHSH and LQKENI. V shed 0 bases and J 0 bases; nucleotides not matched to a gene: 13. The CDR3 is made up of 19 amino acids. CDR3 nucleotides: TGTGCCAGCTCACCACCGTCCTGGGGACAGGCCCTAGCCTCCTACGAGCAGTACTTC. Translated, it gives CASSPPSWGQALASYEQYF.

The chain recombines TRBV4-2 with TRBJ2-5; 10 bases agree with TRBD2. J was trimmed by 2 bases and V by 1 base; bases with no gene match: 1. In germline, CDR1 is LGHNA, CDR2 YNFKEQ. This CDR3 has 15 residues. CDR3 in amino acids: CASSQGTSGQETQYF. In nucleotides, the CDR3 is TGTGCCAGCAGCCAAGGGACTAGCGGACAAGAGACCCAGTACTTC.

The chain carries TRBV10-3 and TRBJ2-7; 8 positions agree with TRBD2. J was trimmed by 5 bases and V by 2 bases; bases with no gene match: 5. This CDR3 has 14 residues. Germline V gene data show CDR1 as ENHRY and CDR2 as SYGVKD. CDR3 coding DNA: TGTGCCATCAGTGAGCGGGAGGGCCGGGACGAGCAGTACTTC. Translation gives CAISEREGRDEQYF.